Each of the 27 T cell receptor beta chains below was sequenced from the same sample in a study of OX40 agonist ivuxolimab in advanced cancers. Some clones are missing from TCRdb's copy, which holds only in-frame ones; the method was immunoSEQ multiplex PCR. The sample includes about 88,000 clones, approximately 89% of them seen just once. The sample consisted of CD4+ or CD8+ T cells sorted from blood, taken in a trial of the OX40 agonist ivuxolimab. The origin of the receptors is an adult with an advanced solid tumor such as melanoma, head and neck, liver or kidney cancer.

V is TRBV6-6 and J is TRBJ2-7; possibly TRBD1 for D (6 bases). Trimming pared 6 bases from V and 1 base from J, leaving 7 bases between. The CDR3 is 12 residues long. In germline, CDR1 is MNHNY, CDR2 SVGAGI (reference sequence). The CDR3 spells CASRDRSYEQYV. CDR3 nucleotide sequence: TGTGCCAGCAGGGACAGATCCTACGAGCAGTACGTC.

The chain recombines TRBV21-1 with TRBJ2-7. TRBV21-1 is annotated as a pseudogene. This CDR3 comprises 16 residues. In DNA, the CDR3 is TGTGCCAGCAGCAAAGTGCCGGGCTTTAGCTCCTACGAGCAGTACGTC. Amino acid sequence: CASSKVPGFSSYEQYV.

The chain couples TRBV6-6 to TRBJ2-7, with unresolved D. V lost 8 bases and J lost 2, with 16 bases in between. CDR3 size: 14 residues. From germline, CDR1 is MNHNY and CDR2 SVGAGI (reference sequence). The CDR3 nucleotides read TGTGCCAGCGCTAAACCGGGTCTTCCCTACGAGCAGTACGTC. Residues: CASAKPGLPYEQYV.

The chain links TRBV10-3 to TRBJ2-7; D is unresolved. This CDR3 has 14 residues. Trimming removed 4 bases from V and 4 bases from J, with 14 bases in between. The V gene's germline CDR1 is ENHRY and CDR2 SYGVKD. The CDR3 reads CAISAVLNPYEQYV. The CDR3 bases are TGTGCCATCAGTGCGGTTCTTAATCCTTACGAGCAGTACGTC.

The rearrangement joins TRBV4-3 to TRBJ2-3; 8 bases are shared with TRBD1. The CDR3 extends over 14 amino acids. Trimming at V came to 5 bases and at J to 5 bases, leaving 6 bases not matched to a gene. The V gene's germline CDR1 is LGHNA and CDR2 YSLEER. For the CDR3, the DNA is TGCGCCAGCAGCGTCCAGGGGGCGGGAGATACGCAGTATTTT. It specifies CASSVQGAGDTQYF.

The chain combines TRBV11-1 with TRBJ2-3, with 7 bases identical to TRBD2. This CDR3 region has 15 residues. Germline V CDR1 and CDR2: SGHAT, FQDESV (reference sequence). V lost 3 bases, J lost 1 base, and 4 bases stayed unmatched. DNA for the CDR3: TGTGCCAGCAGCTTCCAGCGGGGTCGCACAGATACGCAGTATTTT. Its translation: CASSFQRGRTDTQYF.

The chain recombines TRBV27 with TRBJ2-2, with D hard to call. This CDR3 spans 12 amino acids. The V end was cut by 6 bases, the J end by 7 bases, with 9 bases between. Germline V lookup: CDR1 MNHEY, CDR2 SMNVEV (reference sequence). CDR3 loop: CASSIWSGELFF. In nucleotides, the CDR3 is TGTGCCAGCAGCATCTGGAGCGGGGAGCTGTTTTTT.

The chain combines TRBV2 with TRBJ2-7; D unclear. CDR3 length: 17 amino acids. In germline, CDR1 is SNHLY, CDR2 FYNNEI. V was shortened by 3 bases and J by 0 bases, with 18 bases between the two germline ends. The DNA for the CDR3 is TGTGCCAGCAGTGACGTGTCTGGGGTCCAGACCTCCTACGAGCAGTACTTC. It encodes CASSDVSGVQTSYEQYF.

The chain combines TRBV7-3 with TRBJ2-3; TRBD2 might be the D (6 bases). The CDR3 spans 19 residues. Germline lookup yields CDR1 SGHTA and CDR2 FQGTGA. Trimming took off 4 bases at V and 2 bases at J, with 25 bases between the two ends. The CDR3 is CASSSWSPRDSGPTDTQYF. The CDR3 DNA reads TGTGCCAGCAGCTCCTGGTCCCCTCGGGATAGCGGCCCCACAGATACGCAGTATTTT.

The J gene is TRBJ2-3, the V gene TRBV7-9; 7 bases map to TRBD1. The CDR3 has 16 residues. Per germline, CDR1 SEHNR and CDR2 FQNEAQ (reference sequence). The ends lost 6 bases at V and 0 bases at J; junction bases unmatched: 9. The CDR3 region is CASSLRQGPSTDTQYF. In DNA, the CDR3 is TGTGCCAGCAGTCTACGACAGGGTCCAAGCACAGATACGCAGTATTTT.

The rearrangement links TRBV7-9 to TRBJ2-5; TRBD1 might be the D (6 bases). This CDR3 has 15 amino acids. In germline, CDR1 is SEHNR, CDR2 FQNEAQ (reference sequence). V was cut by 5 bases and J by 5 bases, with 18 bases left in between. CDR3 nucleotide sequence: TGTGCCAGCAGCCCTTCCTCAGGGGTCCGGGAGACCCAGTACTTC. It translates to CASSPSSGVRETQYF. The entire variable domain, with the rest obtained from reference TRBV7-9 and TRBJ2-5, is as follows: DTGVSQNPRHKITKRGQNVTFRCDPISEHNRLYWYRQTLGQGPEFLTYFQNEAQLEKSRLLSDRFSAERPKGSFSTLEIQRTEQGDSAMYLCASSPSSGVRETQYFGPGTRLLVL.

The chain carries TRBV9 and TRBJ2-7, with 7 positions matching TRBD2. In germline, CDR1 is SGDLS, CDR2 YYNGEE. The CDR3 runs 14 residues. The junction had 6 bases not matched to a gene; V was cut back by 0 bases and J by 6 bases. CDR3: CASSVDGRLSEQYF. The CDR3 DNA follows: TGTGCCAGCAGCGTAGACGGGAGGTTGTCCGAGCAGTACTTC.

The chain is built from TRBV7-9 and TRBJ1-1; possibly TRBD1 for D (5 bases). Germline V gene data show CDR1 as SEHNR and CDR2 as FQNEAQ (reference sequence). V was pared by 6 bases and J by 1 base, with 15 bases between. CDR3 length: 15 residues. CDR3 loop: CASSPRARENTEAFF. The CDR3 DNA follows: TGTGCCAGCAGTCCACGGGCCAGGGAGAACACTGAAGCTTTCTTT.

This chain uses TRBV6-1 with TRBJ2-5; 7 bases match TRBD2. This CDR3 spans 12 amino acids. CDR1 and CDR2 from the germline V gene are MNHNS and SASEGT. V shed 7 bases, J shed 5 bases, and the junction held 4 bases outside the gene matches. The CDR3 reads CASMLGGETQYF. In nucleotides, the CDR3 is TGTGCCAGCATGCTCGGGGGGGAGACCCAGTACTTC.

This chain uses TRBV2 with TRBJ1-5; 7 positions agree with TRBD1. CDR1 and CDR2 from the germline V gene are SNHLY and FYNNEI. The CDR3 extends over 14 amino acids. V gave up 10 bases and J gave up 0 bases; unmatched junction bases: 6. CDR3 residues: CATRTGYSNQPQHF. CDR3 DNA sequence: TGTGCCACCCGGACAGGATATAGCAATCAGCCCCAGCATTTT.

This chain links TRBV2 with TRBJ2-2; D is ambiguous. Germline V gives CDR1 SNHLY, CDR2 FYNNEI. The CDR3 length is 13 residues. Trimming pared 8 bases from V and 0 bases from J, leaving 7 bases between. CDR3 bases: TGTGCCAGCTTCCAGGCGAACACCGGGGAGCTGTTTTTT. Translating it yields CASFQANTGELFF.

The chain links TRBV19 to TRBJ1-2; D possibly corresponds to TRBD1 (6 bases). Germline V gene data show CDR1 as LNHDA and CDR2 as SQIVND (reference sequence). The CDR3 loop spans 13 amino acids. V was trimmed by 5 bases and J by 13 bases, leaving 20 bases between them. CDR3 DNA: TGTGCCAGTAGTTCGGACAGTGTGAGGACGCTCACCTTC. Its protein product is CASSSDSVRTLTF.

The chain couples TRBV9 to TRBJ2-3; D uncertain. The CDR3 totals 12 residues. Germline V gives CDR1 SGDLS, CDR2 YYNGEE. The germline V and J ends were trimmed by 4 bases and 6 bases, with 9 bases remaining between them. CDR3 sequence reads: CASSLTEDTQYF. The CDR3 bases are TGTGCCAGCAGCCTCACTGAGGATACGCAGTATTTT.

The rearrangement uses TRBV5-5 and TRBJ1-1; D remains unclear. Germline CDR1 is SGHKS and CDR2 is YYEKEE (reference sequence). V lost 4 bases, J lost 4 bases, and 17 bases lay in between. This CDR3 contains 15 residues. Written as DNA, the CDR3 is TGTGCCAGCAGCCGGGTGGGCGTTTTGGGCACTGAAGCTTTCTTT. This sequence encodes CASSRVGVLGTEAFF.

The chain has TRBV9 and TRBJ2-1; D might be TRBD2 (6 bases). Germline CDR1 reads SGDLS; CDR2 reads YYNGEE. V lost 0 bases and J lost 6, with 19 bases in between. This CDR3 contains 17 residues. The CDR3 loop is CASSVGLEGLSVNEQFF. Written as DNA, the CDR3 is TGTGCCAGCAGCGTAGGACTAGAGGGGTTATCCGTCAATGAGCAGTTCTTC.

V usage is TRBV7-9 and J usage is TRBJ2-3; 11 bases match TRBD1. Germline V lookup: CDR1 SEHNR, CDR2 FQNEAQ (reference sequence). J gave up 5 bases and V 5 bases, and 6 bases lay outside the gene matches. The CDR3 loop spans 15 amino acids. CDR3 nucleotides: TGTGCCAGCAGCCCTGGACAGGGGGCTATAGATACGCAGTATTTT. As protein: CASSPGQGAIDTQYF. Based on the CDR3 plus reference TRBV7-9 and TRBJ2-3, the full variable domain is DTGVSQNPRHKITKRGQNVTFRCDPISEHNRLYWYRQTLGQGPEFLTYFQNEAQLEKSRLLSDRFSAERPKGSFSTLEIQRTEQGDSAMYLCASSPGQGAIDTQYFGPGTRLTVL.

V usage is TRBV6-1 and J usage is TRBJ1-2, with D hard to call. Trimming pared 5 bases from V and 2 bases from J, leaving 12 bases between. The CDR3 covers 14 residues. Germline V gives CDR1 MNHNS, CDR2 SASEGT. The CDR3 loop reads CASSIRTSNYGYTF. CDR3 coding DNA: TGTGCCAGCAGTATACGGACCTCAAACTATGGCTACACCTTC.

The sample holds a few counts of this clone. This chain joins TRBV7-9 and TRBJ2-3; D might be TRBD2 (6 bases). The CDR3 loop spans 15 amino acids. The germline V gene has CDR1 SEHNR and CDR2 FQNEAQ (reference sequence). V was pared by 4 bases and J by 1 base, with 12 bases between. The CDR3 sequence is CASSSRGDGTDTQYF. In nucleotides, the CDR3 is TGTGCCAGCAGCTCCCGCGGGGACGGCACAGATACGCAGTATTTT.

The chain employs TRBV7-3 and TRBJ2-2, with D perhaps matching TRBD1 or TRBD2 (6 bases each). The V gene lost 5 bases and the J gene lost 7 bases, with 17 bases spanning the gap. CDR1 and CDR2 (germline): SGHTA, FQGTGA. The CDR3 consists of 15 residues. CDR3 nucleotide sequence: TGTGCCAGCAGCGTTAACAACGGGGGCCACGGGGAGCTGTTTTTT. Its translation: CASSVNNGGHGELFF.

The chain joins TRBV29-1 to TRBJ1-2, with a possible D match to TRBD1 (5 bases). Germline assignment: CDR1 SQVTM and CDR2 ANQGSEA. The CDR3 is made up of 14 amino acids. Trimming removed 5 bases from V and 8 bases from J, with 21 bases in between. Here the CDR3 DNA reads TGCAGCGTTCCCCCCGGTGGCAGGGTGCGCGGCTACACCTTC. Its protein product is CSVPPGGRVRGYTF.

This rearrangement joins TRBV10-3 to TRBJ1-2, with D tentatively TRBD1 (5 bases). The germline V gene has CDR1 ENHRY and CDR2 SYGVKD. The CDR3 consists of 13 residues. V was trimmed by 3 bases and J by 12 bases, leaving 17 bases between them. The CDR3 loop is CAISDWGQQLDTF. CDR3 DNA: TGTGCCATCAGTGATTGGGGCCAGCAGTTGGACACCTTC.

CDR3 sequence (DNA): TGTGCCACCAGCAGAGATCCCGGCAGGAACACTGAAGCTTTCTTT. This gives the protein CATSRDPGRNTEAFF. The V gene is TRBV15, the J gene TRBJ1-1; D gene ambiguous. The CDR3 sequence is 15 residues long. The V gene lost 0 bases and the J gene lost 1 base, with 9 bases spanning the gap. Germline loops: CDR1 LNHNV, CDR2 YYDKDF (reference sequence).